The rows below give T cell receptor beta chains drawn from one sample of a study of cytomegalovirus exposure and HLA in healthy donors. Sequenced by immunoSEQ multiplex PCR; TCRdb stores in-frame clones only, minus some. The sample holds tens of thousands of clones, 77% seen once. Source material: PBMCs. The source is a man over 45 in good health and CMV-seropositive. CDR3s include the opening cysteine and the closing phenylalanine or tryptophan.

CDR3: CASSYRDRGQPQHF
J: TRBJ1-5
V: TRBV28

CDR3: CASSLGITQYF
J: TRBJ2-3
V: TRBV7-2

CDR3: CASSLVAIYGYTF
J: TRBJ1-2
V: TRBV11-2

CDR3: CSSSHPGSSSYNEQFF
J: TRBJ2-1
V: TRBV7-9

CDR3: CASAGQTYEQYF
J: TRBJ2-7
V: TRBV19

CDR3: CASSLALGLQETQYF
J: TRBJ2-5
V: TRBV7-2

CDR3: CASSPWPGAETQYF
J: TRBJ2-5
V: TRBV11-2

CDR3: CASSLVEGVFQPQHF
J: TRBJ1-5
V: TRBV7-2

CDR3: CASSSSSYNEQFF
J: .
V: TRBV7-3

CDR3: CASSPGVAFYNEQFF
J: TRBJ2-1
V: TRBV14

CDR3: CASRSYGGEGAGANGLTF
J: TRBJ2-6
V: TRBV19

CDR3: CASSLGPGQGARDTGELFF
J: TRBJ2-2
V: TRBV7-9

CDR3: CASSLSTGLRVYF
J: TRBJ2-7
V: TRBV27

CDR3: CASSALQGGIGQPQHF
J: TRBJ1-5
V: TRBV19

CDR3: CASRIPSGANVLTF
J: TRBJ2-6
V: TRBV28

CDR3: CASSGTQGYRNGYTF
J: TRBJ1-2
V: TRBV25-1

CDR3: CASRGQGNIQYF
J: TRBJ2-4
V: TRBV6-5

CDR3: CASSPPHRAYEQYF
J: TRBJ2-7
V: TRBV27

CDR3: CASSPRTSGTYNEQFF
J: TRBJ2-1
V: TRBV5-1

CDR3: CASSTLAGANEQFF
J: TRBJ2-1
V: TRBV13

CDR3: CASSSDRGYEKLFF
J: TRBJ1-4
V: TRBV11-3

CDR3: CAATGLYQQYF
J: TRBJ2-7
V: TRBV30

CDR3: CASSLEPPTGHFTGELFF
J: TRBJ2-2
V: TRBV7-2

CDR3: CASSSSTSGVTGELFF
J: TRBJ2-2
V: TRBV7-8

CDR3: CASSPDRETGGNTIYF
J: TRBJ1-3
V: TRBV5-1

CDR3: CASSQEAGLNYGYTF
J: TRBJ1-2
V: TRBV4-2

CDR3: CASREVLTDTQYF
J: TRBJ2-3
V: TRBV19

CDR3: CASRTGQITEAFF
J: TRBJ1-1
V: TRBV6-1

CDR3: CASRPNTGGGGYTF
J: TRBJ1-2
V: TRBV6-5

CDR3: CASRRGGTNTGELFF
J: TRBJ2-2
V: TRBV2

CDR3: CASSLGLAGPSAEAFF
J: TRBJ1-1
V: TRBV7-9

CDR3: CASSLGQFYEQYF
J: TRBJ2-7
V: TRBV5-1

CDR3: CATRGQLNTEAFF
J: TRBJ1-1
V: TRBV19

CDR3: CASSLLAGVVSTGELFF
J: TRBJ2-2
V: TRBV11-3

CDR3: CASSQGDRDFEPQHF
J: TRBJ1-5
V: TRBV4-1

CDR3: CASAAGNSLTYEQYF
J: TRBJ2-7
V: TRBV21-1

CDR3: CASSTDRAWAQPQHF
J: TRBJ1-5
V: TRBV19